A selection of T cell receptor beta chains follows, all from one sample in a study of blood T cell repertoires in COVID-19. Using immunoSEQ multiplex PCR, the repertoire was profiled, and TCRdb retains in-frame clones only, with some absent. The table has a few hundred thousand clones, 80% to 95% seen once. Material: PBMCs or T cells enriched from blood (not recorded which). The receptors come from a woman between 40 and 55 years old who had been exposed to COVID-19. The CDR3 runs from the conserved cysteine through the conserved F or W. Fields, in order: clone size, D gene, V gene, J gene, CDR3 protein, CDR3 DNA. The D gene is left open where the match is weak. Clone size is given for some rows only: seen once, a few or many times, or a class if the clone is expanded.

NA	TRBD2	TRBV9	TRBJ2-3	CASSLRLAGTDTQYF	TGTGCCAGCAGCCTTAGACTAGCGGGCACAGATACGCAGTATTTT
NA	TRBD2	TRBV7-2	TRBJ2-3	CASTSGRRTDTQYF	TGTGCCAGCACTAGCGGGAGGCGCACAGATACGCAGTATTTT
NA	NA	TRBV6-1	TRBJ1-4	CASSEDRAWGEKLFF	TGTGCCAGCAGTGAAGACAGGGCATGGGGTGAAAAACTGTTTTTT
NA	NA	TRBV19	TRBJ1-1	CASSPGLNTEAFF	TGTGCCAGTAGTCCAGGCCTGAACACTGAAGCTTTCTTT
NA	TRBD2	TRBV6-1	TRBJ2-2	CASSEWGGTTGELFF	TGTGCCAGCAGTGAATGGGGGGGGACGACCGGGGAGCTGTTTTTT
NA	TRBD2	TRBV7-8	TRBJ2-3	CASSRGLAGRGPDTQYF	TGTGCCAGCAGCCGAGGACTAGCGGGACGTGGGCCAGATACGCAGTATTTT
NA	NA	TRBV21-1	TRBJ2-1	CASSKVVGARKCEQFF	TGTGCCAGCAGCAAAGTGGTGGGGGCGAGAAAATGTGAGCAGTTCTTC
NA	TRBD1	TRBV27	TRBJ1-5	CASSTGGKGNQPQHF	TGTGCCAGCAGTACAGGGGGGAAGGGGAATCAGCCCCAGCATTTT
NA	NA	TRBV6-1	TRBJ1-1	CASSEVGAEAFF	TGTGCCAGCAGTGAAGTAGGGGCTGAAGCTTTCTTT
NA	TRBD2	TRBV5-4	TRBJ2-7	CASSDLAGGPSEQYF	TGTGCCAGCAGCGATCTAGCGGGGGGGCCTAGCGAGCAGTACTTC
NA	NA	TRBV6-2/TRBV6-3	TRBJ2-3	CASSRGRASTDTQYF	TGTGCCAGCAGCAGGGGGAGGGCTAGCACAGATACGCAGTATTTT
once	TRBD1	TRBV15	TRBJ2-6	CATSSMGTGVSGANVLTF	TGTGCCACCAGCAGTATGGGGACAGGGGTCTCTGGGGCCAACGTCCTGACTTTC
NA	NA	TRBV27	TRBJ1-1	CASSVGGQGGSEAFF	TGTGCCAGCAGTGTGGGCGGCCAGGGAGGGTCTGAAGCTTTCTTT
NA	TRBD1	TRBV29-1	TRBJ1-2	CSVAPRGHGYTF	TGCAGCGTTGCCCCCAGGGGGCATGGCTACACCTTC
NA	NA	TRBV18	TRBJ1-3	CASSPGTSRRGGNTIYF	TGTGCCAGCTCACCCGGGACATCCAGGCGCGGTGGAAACACCATATATTTT
NA	TRBD1	TRBV6-5	TRBJ1-5	CASSWTGKAPQHF	TGTGCCAGCAGTTGGACAGGGAAGGCGCCCCAGCATTTT
NA	NA	TRBV15	TRBJ1-5	CATSSSGYSNQPQHF	TGTGCCACCAGCAGTTCCGGGTATAGCAATCAGCCCCAGCATTTT
NA	TRBD2	TRBV7-3	TRBJ2-7	CASSLGGGSEQYF	TGTGCCAGCAGCTTAGGGGGAGGGAGCGAGCAGTACTTC
NA	NA	TRBV10-3	TRBJ1-5	CAISESGQPQHF	TGTGCCATCAGTGAGTCCGGTCAGCCCCAGCATTTT
NA	TRBD1	TRBV10-3	TRBJ1-1	CAVAGTVNTEAFF	TGTGCCGTTGCCGGGACAGTGAACACTGAAGCTTTCTTT
NA	NA	TRBV2	TRBJ1-5	CASKREGNSNQPQHF	TGTGCCAGCAAGAGGGAAGGAAATAGCAATCAGCCCCAGCATTTT
NA	TRBD1	TRBV2	TRBJ1-2	CASSEEQGAGGYTF	TGTGCCAGCAGTGAAGAGCAGGGGGCAGGGGGCTACACCTTC
once	NA	TRBV12-3/TRBV12-4	TRBJ2-5	CASSLGETQYF	TGTGCCAGCAGCCTCGGAGAGACCCAGTACTTC
NA	TRBD2	TRBV18	TRBJ2-3	CASSPRGHGTSASTDTQYF	TGTGCCAGCTCACCACGGGGCCACGGGACTAGCGCAAGCACAGATACGCAGTATTTT
NA	NA	TRBV6-5	TRBJ1-3	CASSGKGFSGNTIYF	TGTGCCAGCAGCGGAAAGGGGTTCTCTGGAAACACCATATATTTT
NA	TRBD1	TRBV24-1	TRBJ1-3	CATSDPDRAGNTIYF	TGTGCCACCAGTGACCCGGACAGGGCAGGAAACACCATATATTTT
once	NA	TRBV7-2	TRBJ2-1	CASSLSAGRSYNEQFF	TGTGCCAGCAGCTTAAGTGCAGGGCGCTCCTACAATGAGCAGTTCTTC
NA	NA	TRBV12-3/TRBV12-4	TRBJ1-2	CASSLADNYGYTF	TGTGCCAGCAGTTTGGCAGATAACTATGGCTACACCTTC
once	TRBD1	TRBV9	TRBJ1-1	CASSAAGTGAEAFF	TGTGCCAGCAGCGCCGCCGGGACAGGGGCTGAAGCTTTCTTT
NA	TRBD1	TRBV6-5	TRBJ1-2	CASSYPGTANYGYTF	TGTGCCAGCAGTTATCCAGGGACAGCTAACTATGGCTACACCTTC
NA	NA	TRBV30	TRBJ2-2	CAWSVRAGFNTGELFF	TGTGCCTGGAGTGTACGGGCAGGGTTTAACACCGGGGAGCTGTTTTTT
once	NA	TRBV6-5	TRBJ1-2	CASSYAGNYGYTF	TGTGCCAGCAGTTACGCAGGGAACTATGGCTACACCTTC
NA	NA	TRBV5-1	TRBJ1-1	CASSQNTEAFF	TGCGCCAGCAGCCAAAACACTGAAGCTTTCTTT
NA	NA	TRBV7-9	TRBJ2-1	CASSSGYSEQFF	TGTGCCAGCAGCTCAGGGTATTCGGAGCAGTTCTTC
NA	NA	TRBV6-2/TRBV6-3	TRBJ1-3	CASSRTANTIYF	TGTGCCAGCAGCAGGACAGCAAACACCATATATTTT
NA	TRBD1	TRBV29-1	TRBJ2-1	CSVGGTGPNEQFF	TGCAGCGTTGGGGGGACAGGGCCCAATGAGCAGTTCTTC
NA	TRBD2	TRBV18	TRBJ2-7	CASSDTSGKAYEQYF	TGTGCCAGCTCTGACACTAGCGGGAAGGCCTACGAGCAGTACTTC
NA	NA	TRBV7-2	TRBJ2-5	CASSLDWRETQYF	TGTGCCAGCAGCTTAGACTGGAGGGAGACCCAGTACTTC
once	NA	TRBV29-1	TRBJ2-5	CSAQTRQETQYF	TGCAGCGCACAGACTAGGCAAGAGACCCAGTACTTC
NA	NA	TRBV5-1	TRBJ1-2	CASSPTSTGRNGYTF	TGCGCCAGCAGCCCGACCTCCACAGGAAGGAATGGCTACACCTTC
once	NA	TRBV6-6	TRBJ2-7	CASSPSLYEQYF	TGTGCCAGCAGCCCTAGCCTATACGAGCAGTACTTC
NA	NA	TRBV6-5	TRBJ1-5	CASSQEQVYQPQHF	TGTGCCAGCAGTCAGGAACAGGTCTATCAGCCCCAGCATTTT
NA	NA	TRBV3-1/TRBV3-2	TRBJ1-3	CASSVSTVRNTIYF	TGTGCCAGCAGCGTTTCGACAGTTAGAAACACCATATATTTT
NA	TRBD1	TRBV27	TRBJ1-5	CASSWDRGSDQPQHF	TGTGCCAGCAGTTGGGACAGGGGTTCGGATCAGCCCCAGCATTTT
NA	NA	TRBV5-1	TRBJ1-4	CASSLAGRPGEKLFF	TGCGCCAGCAGCTTGGCCGGCAGGCCGGGGGAAAAACTGTTTTTT
once	NA	TRBV6-5	TRBJ1-1	CASSYSTVHKAFF	TGTGCCAGCAGTTACTCGACAGTACATAAAGCTTTCTTT
NA	TRBD1	TRBV15	TRBJ2-3	CATSLGQAVSPSTDTQYF	TGTGCCACCAGCTTGGGACAGGCGGTCTCTCCTAGCACAGATACGCAGTATTTT
NA	TRBD1	TRBV6-1	TRBJ2-1	CASSETGTGLAGGFF	TGTGCCAGCAGTGAAACCGGGACAGGACTGGCGGGCGGGTTCTTC
NA	NA	TRBV9	TRBJ1-1	CASSTGGRQTEAFF	TGTGCCAGCAGCACGGGGGGACGACAAACTGAAGCTTTCTTT
NA	NA	TRBV12-3/TRBV12-4	TRBJ1-1	CASSVQGNTEAFF	TGTGCCAGCAGTGTACAGGGGAACACTGAAGCTTTCTTT
NA	NA	TRBV19	TRBJ1-3	CATHQGSNTIYF	TGTGCCACTCACCAGGGGTCTAACACCATATATTTT
NA	NA	TRBV9	TRBJ2-1	CASSLAQRGNEQFF	TGTGCCAGCAGCCTAGCGCAACGGGGGAATGAGCAGTTCTTC
NA	NA	TRBV5-8	TRBJ1-2	CASSLPSGVGYTF	TGTGCCAGCAGCTTGCCGTCAGGGGTTGGCTACACCTTC
NA	NA	TRBV9	TRBJ2-3	CASSSTGDTDTQYF	TGTGCCAGCAGCTCAACAGGAGACACAGATACGCAGTATTTT
NA	TRBD2	TRBV5-1	TRBJ2-3	CASSSGGFTDTQYF	TGCGCCAGCAGCTCCGGGGGGTTCACAGATACGCAGTATTTT
once	TRBD1	TRBV19	TRBJ1-1	CASSTPWTGRNTEAFF	TGTGCCAGTAGTACACCCTGGACAGGGAGGAACACTGAAGCTTTCTTT
NA	TRBD1	TRBV19	TRBJ2-1	CASSIRLGRGSNEQFF	TGTGCCAGTAGTATTAGGTTGGGCAGGGGGTCCAATGAGCAGTTCTTC
NA	TRBD1	TRBV2	TRBJ2-7	CASSGQGYYEQYF	TGTGCCAGCAGCGGACAGGGCTACTACGAGCAGTACTTC